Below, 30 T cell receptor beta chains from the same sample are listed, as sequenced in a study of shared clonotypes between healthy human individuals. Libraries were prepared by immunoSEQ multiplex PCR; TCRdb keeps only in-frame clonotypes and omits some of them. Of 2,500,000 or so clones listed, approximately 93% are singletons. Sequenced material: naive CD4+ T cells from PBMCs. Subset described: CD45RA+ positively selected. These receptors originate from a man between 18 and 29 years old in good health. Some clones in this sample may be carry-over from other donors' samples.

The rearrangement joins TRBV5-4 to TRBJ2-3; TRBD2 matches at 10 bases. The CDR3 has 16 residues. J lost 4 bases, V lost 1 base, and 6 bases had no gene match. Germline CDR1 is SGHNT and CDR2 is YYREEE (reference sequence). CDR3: CASSLFLAGVADTQYF. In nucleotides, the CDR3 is TGTGCCAGCAGCTTGTTTCTAGCGGGAGTTGCAGATACGCAGTATTTT.

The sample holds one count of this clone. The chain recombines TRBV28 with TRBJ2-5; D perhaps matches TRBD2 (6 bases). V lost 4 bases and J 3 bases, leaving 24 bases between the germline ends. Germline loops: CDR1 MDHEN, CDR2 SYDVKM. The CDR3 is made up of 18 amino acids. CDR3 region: CASSSPSPLTRGKETQYF. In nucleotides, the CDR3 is TGTGCCAGCAGTTCTCCCTCACCCTTGACTAGGGGTAAAGAGACCCAGTACTTC.

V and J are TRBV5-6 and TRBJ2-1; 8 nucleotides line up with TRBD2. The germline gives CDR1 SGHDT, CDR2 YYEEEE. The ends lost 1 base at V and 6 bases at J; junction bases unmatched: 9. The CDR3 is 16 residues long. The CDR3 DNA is TGTGCCAGCAGCTTGTTTTCTAGCGGGTTCTTCAATGAGCAGTTCTTC. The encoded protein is CASSLFSSGFFNEQFF.

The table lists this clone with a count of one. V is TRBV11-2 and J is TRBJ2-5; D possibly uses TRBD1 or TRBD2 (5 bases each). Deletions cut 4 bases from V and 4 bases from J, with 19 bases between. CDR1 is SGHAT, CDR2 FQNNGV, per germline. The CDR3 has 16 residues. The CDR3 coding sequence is TGTGCCAGCAGCTCAGGGTTTGCTAAGCGGAGAGAGACCCAGTACTTC. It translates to CASSSGFAKRRETQYF.

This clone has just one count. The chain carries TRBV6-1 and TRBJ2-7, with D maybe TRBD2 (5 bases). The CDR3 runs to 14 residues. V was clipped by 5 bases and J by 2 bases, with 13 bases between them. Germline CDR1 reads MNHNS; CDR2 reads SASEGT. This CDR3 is CASSPSRATYEQYF. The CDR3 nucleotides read TGTGCCAGCAGTCCCTCGCGGGCCACCTACGAGCAGTACTTC.

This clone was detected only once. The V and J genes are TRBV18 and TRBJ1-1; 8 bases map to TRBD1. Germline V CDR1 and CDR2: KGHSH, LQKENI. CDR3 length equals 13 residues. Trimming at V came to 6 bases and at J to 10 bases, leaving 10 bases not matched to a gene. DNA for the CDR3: TGTGCCAGCTCCCTTTCCCAGGGGGCCGGAGCTTTCTTT. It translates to CASSLSQGAGAFF.

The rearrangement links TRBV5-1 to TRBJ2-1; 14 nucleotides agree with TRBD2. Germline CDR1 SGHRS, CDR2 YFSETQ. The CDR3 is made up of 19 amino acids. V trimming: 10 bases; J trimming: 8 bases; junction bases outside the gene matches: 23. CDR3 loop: CASRTPGQVGLAGDYEQFF. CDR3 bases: TGCGCCTCCCGTACCCCGGGACAGGTGGGACTAGCGGGAGACTATGAGCAGTTCTTC.

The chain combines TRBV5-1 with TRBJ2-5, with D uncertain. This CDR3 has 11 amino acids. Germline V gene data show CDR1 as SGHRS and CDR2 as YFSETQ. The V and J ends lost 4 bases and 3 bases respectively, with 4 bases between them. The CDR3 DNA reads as TGCGCCAGCAGCGGGGAAGAGACCCAGTACTTC. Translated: CASSGEETQYF.

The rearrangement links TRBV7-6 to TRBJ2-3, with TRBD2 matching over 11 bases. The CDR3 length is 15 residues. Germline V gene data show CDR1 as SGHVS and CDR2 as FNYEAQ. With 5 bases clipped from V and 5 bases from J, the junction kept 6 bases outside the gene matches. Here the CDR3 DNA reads TGTGCCAGCAGCCCCTTTGGGACTAGCGGAGATACGCAGTATTTT. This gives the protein CASSPFGTSGDTQYF.

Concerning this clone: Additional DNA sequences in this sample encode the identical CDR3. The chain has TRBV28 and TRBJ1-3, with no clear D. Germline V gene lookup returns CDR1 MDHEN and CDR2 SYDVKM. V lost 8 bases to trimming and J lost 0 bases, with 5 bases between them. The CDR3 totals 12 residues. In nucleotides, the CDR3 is TGTGCCAGCTCGGCCTCTGGAAACACCATATATTTT. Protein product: CASSASGNTIYF.

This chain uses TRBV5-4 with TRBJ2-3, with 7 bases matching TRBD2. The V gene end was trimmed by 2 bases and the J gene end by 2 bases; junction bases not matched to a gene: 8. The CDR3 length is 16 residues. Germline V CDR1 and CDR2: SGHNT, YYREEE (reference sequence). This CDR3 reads CASSFFASGYTDTQYF. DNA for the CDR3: TGTGCCAGCAGCTTTTTTGCTAGCGGATACACAGATACGCAGTATTTT.

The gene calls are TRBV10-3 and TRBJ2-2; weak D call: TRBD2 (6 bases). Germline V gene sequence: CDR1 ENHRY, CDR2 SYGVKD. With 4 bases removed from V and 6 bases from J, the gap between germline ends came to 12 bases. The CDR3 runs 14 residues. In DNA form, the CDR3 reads TGTGCCATCAGTGTTAGACTAGTCGCCGGGGAGCTGTTTTTT. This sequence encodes CAISVRLVAGELFF.

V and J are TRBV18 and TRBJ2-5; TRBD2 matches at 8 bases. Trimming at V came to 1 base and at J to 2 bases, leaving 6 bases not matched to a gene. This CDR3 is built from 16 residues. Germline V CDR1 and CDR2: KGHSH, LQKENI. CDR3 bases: TGTGCCAGCTCACCACTCGCGGGGGGATCTCAAGAGACCCAGTACTTC. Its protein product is CASSPLAGGSQETQYF.

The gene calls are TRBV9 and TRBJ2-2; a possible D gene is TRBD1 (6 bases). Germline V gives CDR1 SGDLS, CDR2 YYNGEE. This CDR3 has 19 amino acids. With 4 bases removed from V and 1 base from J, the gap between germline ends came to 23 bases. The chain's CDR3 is CASSSDRLGQWGNTGELFF. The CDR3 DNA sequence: TGTGCCAGCAGCTCGGACAGACTTGGACAGTGGGGGAACACCGGGGAGCTGTTTTTT.

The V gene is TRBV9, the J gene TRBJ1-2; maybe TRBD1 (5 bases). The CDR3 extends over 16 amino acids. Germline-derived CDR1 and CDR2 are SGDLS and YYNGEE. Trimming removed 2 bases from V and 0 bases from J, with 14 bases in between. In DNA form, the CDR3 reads TGTGCCAGCAGCGTGGCGCAGGGCCCCACTAACTATGGCTACACCTTC. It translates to CASSVAQGPTNYGYTF.

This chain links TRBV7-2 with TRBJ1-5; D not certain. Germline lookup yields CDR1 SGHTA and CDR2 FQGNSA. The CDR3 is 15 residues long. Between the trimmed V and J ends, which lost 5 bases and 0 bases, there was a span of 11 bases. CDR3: CASSPQVYSNQPQHF. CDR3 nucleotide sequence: TGTGCCAGCAGCCCTCAGGTATATAGCAATCAGCCCCAGCATTTT.

The CDR3 loop reads CASSLKGLAGGLLGEQFF. DNA of the CDR3: TGTGCCAGCAGCTTAAAGGGACTAGCGGGAGGGCTGTTGGGTGAGCAGTTCTTC. The chain employs TRBV7-2 and TRBJ2-1; 16 nucleotides line up with TRBD2. Per germline, CDR1 SGHTA and CDR2 FQGNSA. V shed 2 bases, J shed 9 bases, and the junction held 10 bases outside the gene matches. The CDR3 extends over 18 amino acids.

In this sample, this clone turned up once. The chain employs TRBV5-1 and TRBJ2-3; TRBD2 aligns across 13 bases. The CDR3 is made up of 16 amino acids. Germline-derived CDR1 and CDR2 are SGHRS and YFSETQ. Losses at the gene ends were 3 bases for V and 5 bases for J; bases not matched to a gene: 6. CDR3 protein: CASSSGLAGDIDTQYF. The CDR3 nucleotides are TGCGCCAGCAGCTCCGGACTAGCGGGAGATATAGATACGCAGTATTTT.

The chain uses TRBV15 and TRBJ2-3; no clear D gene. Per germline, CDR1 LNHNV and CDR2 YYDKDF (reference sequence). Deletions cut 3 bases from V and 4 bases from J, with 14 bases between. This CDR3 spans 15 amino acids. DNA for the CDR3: TGTGCCACCAGCAGTGCCTGGGTTGGGGCAGATACGCAGTATTTT. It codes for CATSSAWVGADTQYF.

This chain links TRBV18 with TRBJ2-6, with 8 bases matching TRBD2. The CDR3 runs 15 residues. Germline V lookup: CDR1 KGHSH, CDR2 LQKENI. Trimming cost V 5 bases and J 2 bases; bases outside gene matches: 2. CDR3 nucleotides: TGTGCCAGCTCAACTAGCGGAGCTGGGGCCAACGTCCTGACTTTC. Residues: CASSTSGAGANVLTF.

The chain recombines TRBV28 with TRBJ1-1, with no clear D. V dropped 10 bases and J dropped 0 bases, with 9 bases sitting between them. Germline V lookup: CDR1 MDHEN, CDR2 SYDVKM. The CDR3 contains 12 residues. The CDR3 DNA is TGTGCCACAGCTGTCATGAACACTGAAGCTTTCTTT. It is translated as CATAVMNTEAFF.

CDR3 coding DNA: TGTGCCAGCAGCTCAAACAGGGGCGGCTATGGCTACACCTTC. This codes for CASSSNRGGYGYTF. The chain combines TRBV7-2 with TRBJ1-2, with 7 bases matching TRBD1. Trimming removed 4 bases from V and 4 bases from J; junction bases left unmatched: 6. Germline-derived CDR1 and CDR2 are SGHTA and FQGNSA. This CDR3 contains 14 residues. The whole variable domain, remainder taken from reference TRBV7-2 and TRBJ1-2, is GAGVSQSPSNKVTEKGKDVELRCDPISGHTALYWYRQSLGQGLEFLIYFQGNSAPDKSGLPSDRFSAERTGGSVSTLTIQRTQQEDSAVYLCASSSNRGGYGYTFGSGTRLTVV.

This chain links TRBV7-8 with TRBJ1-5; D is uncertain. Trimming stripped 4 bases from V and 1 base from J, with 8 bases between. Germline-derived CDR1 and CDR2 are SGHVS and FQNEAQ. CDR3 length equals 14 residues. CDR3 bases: TGTGCCAGCAGCTCTGATGGGAGCAATCAGCCCCAGCATTTT. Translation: CASSSDGSNQPQHF.

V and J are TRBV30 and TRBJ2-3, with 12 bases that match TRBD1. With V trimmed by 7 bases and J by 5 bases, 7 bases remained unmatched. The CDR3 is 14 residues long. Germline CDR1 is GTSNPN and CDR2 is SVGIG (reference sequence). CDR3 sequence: CAFRDRGRVDTQYF. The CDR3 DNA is TGTGCCTTCCGGGACAGGGGGCGCGTAGATACGCAGTATTTT.

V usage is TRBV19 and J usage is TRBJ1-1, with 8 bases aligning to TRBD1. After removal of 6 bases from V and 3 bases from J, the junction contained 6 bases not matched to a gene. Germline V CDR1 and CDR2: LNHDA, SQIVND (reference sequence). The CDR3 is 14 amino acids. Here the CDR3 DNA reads TGTGCCAGTAGACCCAGGGGGCTGGACACTGAAGCTTTCTTT. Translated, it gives CASRPRGLDTEAFF.

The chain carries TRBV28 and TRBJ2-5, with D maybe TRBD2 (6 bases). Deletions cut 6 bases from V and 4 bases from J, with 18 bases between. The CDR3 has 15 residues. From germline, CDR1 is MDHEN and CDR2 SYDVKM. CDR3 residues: CASSSVWGGTETQYF. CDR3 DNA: TGTGCCAGCAGCTCCGTCTGGGGCGGGACAGAGACCCAGTACTTC.

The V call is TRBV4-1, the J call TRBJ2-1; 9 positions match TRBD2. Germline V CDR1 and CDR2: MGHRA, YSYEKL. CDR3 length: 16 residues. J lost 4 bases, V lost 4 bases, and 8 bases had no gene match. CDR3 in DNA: TGCGCCAGCAGCCTAACTAGCGGGCCTACGTACAATGAGCAGTTCTTC. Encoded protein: CASSLTSGPTYNEQFF.

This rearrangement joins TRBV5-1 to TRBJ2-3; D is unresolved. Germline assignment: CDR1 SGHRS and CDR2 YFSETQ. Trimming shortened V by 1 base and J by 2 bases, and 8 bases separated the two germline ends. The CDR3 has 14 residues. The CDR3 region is CASSLFGPTDTQYF. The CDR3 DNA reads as TGCGCCAGCAGCTTGTTTGGCCCCACAGATACGCAGTATTTT.

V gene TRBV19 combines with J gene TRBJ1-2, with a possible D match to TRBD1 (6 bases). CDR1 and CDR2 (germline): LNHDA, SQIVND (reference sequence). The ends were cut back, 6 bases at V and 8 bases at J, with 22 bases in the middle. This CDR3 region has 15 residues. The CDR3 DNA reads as TGTGCCAGTAGGGGCTCGGCAGGGGAGGGGTCGGGCTACACCTTC. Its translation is CASRGSAGEGSGYTF.

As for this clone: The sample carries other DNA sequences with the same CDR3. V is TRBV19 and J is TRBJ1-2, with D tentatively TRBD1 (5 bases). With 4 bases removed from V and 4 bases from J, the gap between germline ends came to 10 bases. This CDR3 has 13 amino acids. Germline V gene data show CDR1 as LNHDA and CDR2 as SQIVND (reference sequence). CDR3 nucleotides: TGTGCCAGTAGTAGGGGACGGAGCTATGGCTACACCTTC. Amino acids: CASSRGRSYGYTF. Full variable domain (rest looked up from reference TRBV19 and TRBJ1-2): DGGITQSPKYLFRKEGQNVTLSCEQNLNHDAMYWYRQDPGQGLRLIYYSQIVNDFQKGDIAEGYSVSREKKESFPLTVTSAQKNPTAFYLCASSRGRSYGYTFGSGTRLTVV.